The source of this TCR beta chain is a study of T-cell memory formation after mild COVID-19. Study-wide context: Largely, the TCR clusters proved donor specific. Broader study findings: Researchers found some responding clones in pre-infection memory, a sign that cross-reactive memory joined.

This clonotype was observed a handful of times. The antigen is not known. The CDR3 sequence is 13 residues long. V was clipped by 4 bases and J by 1 base; unmatched bases: 1. CDR1 and CDR2 (germline): SGHRS, YFSETQ. It was 5'RACE with constant-segment primers that produced the TCR alpha and TCR beta cDNA libraries, which carried sample barcodes and UMIs. TCRdb ran MiXCR on the 5' RACE reads and lists one entry per CDR3 protein. Altogether roughly 130,000 distinct CDR3 sequences are present, roughly 15% being singletons, with the ten largest covering approximately 15%. The V and J genes are TRBV5-1 and TRBJ1-1; the match to TRBD1 covers 7 bases. The receptor was isolated from an adult woman who had mild COVID-19 (a few samples of this study predate the infection). Cell type and time point are not known. The sample taken for sequencing was PBMCs or a T cell subset sorted from them (not recorded which). The CDR3 DNA reads TGCGCCAGCAGCACAGGGGCGAACACTGAAGCTTTCTTT. Its translation is CASSTGANTEAFF.